The 23 T cell receptor beta chains in this list originate from one sample, sequenced in a study of early T cells in non-severe SARS-CoV-2 infection. TCRdb recomputed calls from the 5' RACE reads with MiXCR, one row per CDR3 protein. The table lists approximately 60,000 distinct CDR3 sequences, roughly 12% of them singletons, with about 3.1% in the top ten. Specimen: whole blood. These receptors all stem from an adult who was a healthcare worker with PCR-confirmed SARS-CoV-2 infection or an uninfected control (not recorded which).

This clonotype was counted many times. V usage is TRBV5-4 and J usage is TRBJ2-5; unclear D gene. In germline, CDR1 is SGHNT, CDR2 YYREEE (reference sequence). This CDR3 contains 11 residues. Trimming cost V 4 bases and J 9 bases, with 10 bases left between them. CDR3 sequence reads: CASSVGMAQYF. The CDR3 DNA is TGTGCCAGCAGCGTGGGGATGGCCCAGTACTTC.

There are many counts of this clonotype. This chain links TRBV7-3 with TRBJ2-2, with 7 bases identical to TRBD1. The V gene end was trimmed by 3 bases and the J gene end by 2 bases; junction bases not matched to a gene: 3. The CDR3 contains 15 residues. Germline values: CDR1 SGHTA, CDR2 FQGTGA. CDR3 bases: TGTGCCAGCAGCTTCGACAGGGATAACACCGGGGAGCTGTTTTTT. It yields the protein CASSFDRDNTGELFF.

In this sample, this clonotype turned up many times. V and J are TRBV5-1 and TRBJ2-5; 7 bases agree with TRBD2. The V segment lost 5 bases and the J segment 0 bases; nucleotides outside the gene matches: 10. Germline-derived CDR1 and CDR2 are SGHRS and YFSETQ. The CDR3 sequence is 16 residues long. The CDR3 DNA reads TGCGCCAGCAGTGGGTTTTCTAGCGGCGACCAAGAGACCCAGTACTTC. Translating gives CASSGFSSGDQETQYF. Full variable domain (missing parts from reference TRBV5-1 and TRBJ2-5): KAGVTQTPRYLIKTRGQQVTLSCSPISGHRSVSWYQQTPGQGLQFLFEYFSETQRNKGNFPGRFSGRQFSNSRSEMNVSTLELGDSALYLCASSGFSSGDQETQYFGPGTRLLVL.

This clonotype was counted at least ten times. The J gene is TRBJ2-4, the V gene TRBV12-2; the D segment call TRBD1 is taken from the table without a DNA check. TRBV12-2 is flagged as a pseudogene. This CDR3 is built from 19 residues. Here the CDR3 reads CASRLAPLRRQEAKNIQYF. Here the CDR3 DNA reads TGTGCAAGTCGCTTAGCCCCCCTTCGGAGACAAGAGGCCAAAAACATTCAGTACTTC.

This clonotype was detected ten times or more. The J gene is TRBJ2-1, the V gene TRBV3-1, with 13 bases fitting TRBD2. Losses at the gene ends were 4 bases for V and 5 bases for J; bases not matched to a gene: 8. There are 17 residues in the CDR3. The germline V gene encodes CDR1 LGHDT and CDR2 YNNKEL (reference sequence). The CDR3 bases are TGTGCCAGCAGCCCTCAGCCGGGACTAGCGGGGCACAATGAGCAGTTCTTC. Translation gives CASSPQPGLAGHNEQFF.

This clonotype was picked up a small number of times. This rearrangement joins TRBV5-1 to TRBJ1-2, with unresolved D. Between the trimmed V and J ends, which lost 0 bases and 7 bases, there was a span of 7 bases. The V gene's germline CDR1 is SGHRS and CDR2 YFSETQ. The CDR3 contains 12 residues. CDR3 in amino acids: CASSLVGGGYTF. CDR3 bases: TGCGCCAGCAGCTTGGTGGGAGGTGGCTACACCTTC.

V and J are TRBV12-3 or TRBV12-4 and TRBJ1-5, with D unresolved. The V gene lost 3 bases and the J gene lost 7 bases, with 7 bases spanning the gap. The CDR3 extends over 12 amino acids. Here the CDR3 reads CASSFSNQPQHF. The CDR3 bases are TGTGCCAGCAGTTTCAGTAACCAGCCCCAGCATTTT.

The table lists this clonotype with a few counts. The V gene is TRBV5-4, the J gene TRBJ2-7; D is unresolved. CDR3 size: 14 residues. Germline values: CDR1 SGHNT, CDR2 YYREEE (reference sequence). V was shortened by 0 bases and J by 1 base, with 8 bases between the two germline ends. The CDR3 DNA is TGTGCCAGCAGCTTGGGTCAGGCGTCCTACGAGCAGTACTTC. Translated, it gives CASSLGQASYEQYF.

This clonotype appeared a few times. V is TRBV29-1 and J is TRBJ2-3, with TRBD1 matching over 10 bases. This CDR3 is 17 amino acids long. Germline V gene sequence: CDR1 SQVTM, CDR2 ANQGSEA. Trimming took 3 bases from V and 0 from J; bases not matched to a gene: 9. CDR3 nucleotides: TGCAGCGTTGAGTGGAGACAGGGGGCGTCGAGCACAGATACGCAGTATTTT. As protein: CSVEWRQGASSTDTQYF.

Ten or more counts support this clonotype. V usage is TRBV10-3 and J usage is TRBJ2-4; 7 bases agree with TRBD1. Germline V gene sequence: CDR1 ENHRY, CDR2 SYGVKD. With V trimmed by 3 bases and J by 0 bases, 2 bases remained unmatched. The CDR3 spans 15 residues. The CDR3 spells CAISDQGEAKNIQYF. For the CDR3, the DNA is TGTGCCATCAGTGACCAGGGGGAAGCCAAAAACATTCAGTACTTC.

This clonotype has ten or more counts. The chain combines TRBV7-3 with TRBJ2-2, with a tentative D call TRBD1 (6 bases). V was trimmed by 3 bases and J by 2 bases, leaving 13 bases between them. The CDR3 length is 16 residues. The V gene's germline CDR1 is SGHTA and CDR2 FQGTGA. The CDR3 nucleotides read TGTGCCAGCAGCTTGCTGGGGACAATAAACACCGGGGAGCTGTTTTTT. Protein product: CASSLLGTINTGELFF.

This clonotype was seen repeatedly, ten times or more. The V gene is TRBV18, the J gene TRBJ1-2; D not resolved. The V end was cut by 2 bases, the J end by 2 bases, with 12 bases between. CDR1 is KGHSH, CDR2 LQKENI, per germline. The CDR3 extends over 15 amino acids. The CDR3 sequence is CASSPGYRANYGYTF. The DNA for the CDR3 is TGTGCCAGCTCACCAGGGTATAGAGCGAACTATGGCTACACCTTC.

This clonotype has at least ten counts. The chain carries TRBV5-4 and TRBJ2-3; no firm D call. V lost 0 bases to trimming and J lost 1 base, with 9 bases between them. The germline gives CDR1 SGHNT, CDR2 YYREEE (reference sequence). The CDR3 runs to 15 residues. This CDR3 reads CASSLEPRGTDTQYF. CDR3 DNA: TGTGCCAGCAGCTTGGAACCTAGAGGCACAGATACGCAGTATTTT. Filled out from reference TRBV5-4 and TRBJ2-3, the complete variable domain reads ETGVTQSPTHLIKTRGQQVTLRCSSQSGHNTVSWYQQALGQGPQFIFQYYREEENGRGNFPPRFSGLQFPNYSSELNVNALELDDSALYLCASSLEPRGTDTQYFGPGTRLTVL.

There are many counts of this clonotype. The chain joins TRBV12-3 or TRBV12-4 to TRBJ1-5, with 7 bases matching TRBD1. V lost 3 bases and J lost 6; bases outside the gene matches: 5. The CDR3 has 14 residues. The CDR3 DNA sequence: TGTGCCAGCAGTTTCAAGGGGGCAAGTCAGCCCCAGCATTTT. Its translation is CASSFKGASQPQHF.

V gene TRBV2 combines with J gene TRBJ2-1, with a possible D match to TRBD1 (6 bases). CDR3 size: 14 residues. The germline V gene encodes CDR1 SNHLY and CDR2 FYNNEI. Trimming left V 6 bases short and J 1 base short, with 10 bases between. As DNA, the CDR3 is TGTGCCAGCAGGGTCCAGGGGTCCTACAATGAGCAGTTCTTC. The encoded protein is CASRVQGSYNEQFF.

This clonotype was picked up many times. V is TRBV11-2 and J is TRBJ1-2; D is possibly TRBD1 (6 bases). Germline V gene sequence: CDR1 SGHAT, CDR2 FQNNGV. The germline V and J ends were trimmed by 3 bases and 7 bases, with 15 bases remaining between them. This CDR3 comprises 14 residues. Here the CDR3 DNA reads TGTGCCAGCAGCTTGGGGGGGCGAGGCTTTGGCTACACCTTC. This gives the protein CASSLGGRGFGYTF.

The genes are TRBV10-3 and TRBJ1-2; 7 bases fit TRBD1. This CDR3 is 13 amino acids long. The J segment lost 8 bases and the V segment lost 2 bases, leaving 5 bases of the junction unmatched. Per the germline V gene, CDR1 is ENHRY and CDR2 is SYGVKD. CDR3 bases: TGTGCCATCAGTGAGATCCCAGGGGGAGGCTACACCTTC. Translating it yields CAISEIPGGGYTF.

The chain combines TRBV29-1 with TRBJ1-4; weak D call: TRBD1 (5 bases). CDR1 is SQVTM, CDR2 ANQGSEA, per germline. Trimming took 4 bases from V and 7 from J, leaving 10 bases between them. The CDR3 runs to 12 residues. CDR3 sequence reads: CSVVGGGEKLFF. For the CDR3, the DNA is TGCAGCGTTGTCGGGGGTGGTGAAAAACTGTTTTTT.

This clonotype was counted ten times or more. The V and J genes are TRBV25-1 and TRBJ2-7; D could derive from TRBD1 or TRBD2 (6 bases each). The CDR3 extends over 14 amino acids. V was clipped by 1 base and J by 0 bases, with 7 bases between them. CDR1 MGHDK and CDR2 SYGVNS come from the germline V gene. The CDR3 DNA reads TGTGCCAGCAGTGAATGGGGGGCCTCCTACGAGCAGTACTTC. Protein: CASSEWGASYEQYF.

This clonotype was recorded once. The chain couples TRBV6-5 to TRBJ1-2, with no clear D. Germline loops: CDR1 MNHEY, CDR2 SVGAGI. Trimming left V 2 bases short and J 5 bases short, with 15 bases between. The length of the CDR3 is 15 residues. The DNA for the CDR3 is TGTGCCAGCAGTTACCGCCCAGACCTTCCTTATGGCTACACCTTC. The encoded protein is CASSYRPDLPYGYTF.

This clonotype turned up a few times. The rearrangement links TRBV20-1 to TRBJ2-3, with a tentative D call TRBD2 (6 bases). Trimming pared 4 bases from V and 5 bases from J, leaving 16 bases between. This CDR3 spans 14 amino acids. CDR1 and CDR2 (germline): DFQATT, SNEGSKA (reference sequence). The CDR3 sequence is CSATLTVGGDTQYF. CDR3 DNA: TGCAGTGCTACCTTGACGGTGGGAGGAGATACGCAGTATTTT.

In its sample, this clonotype was seen many times. J is TRBJ1-4 and V is TRBV27; D is possibly TRBD1 (6 bases). Trimming shortened V by 6 bases and J by 3 bases, and 14 bases separated the two germline ends. The CDR3 consists of 15 residues. Germline CDR1 MNHEY, CDR2 SMNVEV (reference sequence). The CDR3 protein is CASRGHLQANEKLFF. As DNA, the CDR3 is TGTGCCAGCAGGGGACACCTACAGGCTAATGAAAAACTGTTTTTT. The full variable domain, completed using reference TRBV27 and TRBJ1-4, is EAQVTQNPRYLITVTGKKLTVTCSQNMNHEYMSWYRQDPGLGLRQIYYSMNVEVTDKGDVPEGYKVSRKEKRNFPLILESPSPNQTSLYFCASRGHLQANEKLFFGSGTQLSVL.

The sample holds a few counts of this clonotype. V is TRBV7-2 and J is TRBJ2-1, with a tentative D call TRBD1 (6 bases). The V end was cut by 5 bases, the J end by 14 bases, with 13 bases between. Germline assignment: CDR1 SGHTA and CDR2 FQGNSA. This CDR3 contains 11 residues. DNA of the CDR3: TGTGCCAGCAGCACCGGGACAAGAAAGTTCTTC. This gives the protein CASSTGTRKFF. The full variable domain, in which reference TRBV7-2 and TRBJ2-1 provide the parts outside the CDR3, is GAGVSQSPSNKVTEKGKDVELRCDPISGHTALYWYRQSLGQGLEFLIYFQGNSAPDKSGLPSDRFSAERTGGSVSTLTIQRTQQEDSAVYLCASSTGTRKFFGPGTRLTVL.